This TCR beta chain was sequenced in a study of CD8 T cells in ankylosing spondylitis. Per germline, CDR1 LGHNA and CDR2 YSLEER. Trimming took 0 bases from V and 5 from J, leaving 10 bases between them. This CDR3 region has 15 residues. The study's findings and limits: Enrichment of disease-linked clones was reportedly significant in matched ankylosing spondylitis synovial fluid. Ankylosing spondylitis blood appeared to be characterized by a TCR beta motif of about eight highly homologous variants.

This clonotype was picked up many times. Its antigen remains unidentified. Scientists made TCR beta libraries using quantitative 5'-RACE with molecular barcodes. TCRdb re-called the 5' RACE reads with MiXCR, one entry per CDR3 protein. The repertoire holds 700,000 to 1,000,000 distinct CDR3 sequences, with over 9.5% as singletons. The sequenced sample was blood, either unsorted or a sorted T cell fraction (not recorded which). The sequence derives from a male donor with ankylosing spondylitis. V gene TRBV4-3 combines with J gene TRBJ2-2; D not certain. The CDR3 region is CASSQDLGPTGELFF. The DNA of the CDR3 is TGCGCCAGCAGCCAAGATTTAGGACCTACCGGGGAGCTGTTTTTT.